These T cell receptor beta chains were read from a single sample in a study of blood T cell repertoires in COVID-19. The data were produced by immunoSEQ multiplex PCR, yet TCRdb's version contains in-frame clones alone and is incomplete. The sample includes roughly 200,000 clones, 70% to 85% seen only once; the top ten take roughly 7.6%. Sequencing was carried out using peripheral blood. These receptors all come from a woman at least 80 years old with COVID-19, enrolled during active disease. CDR3s include the opening cysteine and the closing phenylalanine or tryptophan. A D gene is named only where the DNA matches it firmly. Part of the rows lack a size; the others show once, few, many or a class for expanded clones.

J gene: TRBJ1-5; clone size: NA; V gene: TRBV28; D gene: NA; CDR3 protein: CASSPDDRRNQPQHF; CDR3 DNA: TGTGCCAGCAGTCCAGATGACAGGAGGAATCAGCCCCAGCATTTT
J gene: TRBJ2-5; clone size: NA; V gene: TRBV5-4; D gene: NA; CDR3 protein: CASSLGQGIGETQYF; CDR3 DNA: TGTGCCAGCAGCTTGGGGCAGGGGATTGGGGAGACCCAGTACTTC
J gene: TRBJ2-3; clone size: NA; V gene: TRBV14; D gene: NA; CDR3 protein: CASSPDERRRLDTQYF; CDR3 DNA: TGTGCCAGCAGCCCTGACGAGAGACGAAGACTCGATACGCAGTATTTT
J gene: TRBJ1-5; clone size: NA; V gene: TRBV11-2; D gene: NA; CDR3 protein: CASSLQQDNQPQHF; CDR3 DNA: TGTGCCAGCAGCTTACAACAGGACAATCAGCCCCAGCATTTT
J gene: TRBJ1-5; clone size: NA; V gene: TRBV6-1; D gene: NA; CDR3 protein: CASRLGDSNQPQHF; CDR3 DNA: TGTGCCAGCAGGCTAGGGGATAGCAATCAGCCCCAGCATTTT
J gene: TRBJ2-7; clone size: NA; V gene: TRBV7-2; D gene: NA; CDR3 protein: CASSLEFGGVYEQYF; CDR3 DNA: TGTGCCAGCAGCTTAGAGTTTGGCGGGGTCTACGAGCAGTACTTC
J gene: TRBJ2-5; clone size: NA; V gene: TRBV2; D gene: NA; CDR3 protein: CASTLSGATQYF; CDR3 DNA: TGTGCCAGCACCTTATCGGGTGCGACCCAGTACTTC
J gene: TRBJ1-5; clone size: NA; V gene: TRBV18; D gene: NA; CDR3 protein: CASSPGQDQPQHF; CDR3 DNA: TGTGCCAGCTCACCGGGACAAGATCAGCCCCAGCATTTT
J gene: TRBJ2-1; clone size: NA; V gene: TRBV5-1; D gene: NA; CDR3 protein: CASSWDLAHSSYNEQFF; CDR3 DNA: TGCGCCAGCAGCTGGGATCTAGCGCACAGCTCCTACAATGAGCAGTTCTTC
J gene: TRBJ2-5; clone size: NA; V gene: TRBV25-1; D gene: NA; CDR3 protein: CASSAPGGHDGTQYF; CDR3 DNA: TGTGCCAGCAGTGCCCCTGGAGGGCACGATGGGACCCAGTACTTC
J gene: TRBJ1-2; clone size: NA; V gene: TRBV20-1; D gene: NA; CDR3 protein: CGAIFYGYTF; CDR3 DNA: TGCGGGGCGATTTTCTATGGCTACACCTTC
J gene: TRBJ1-6; clone size: NA; V gene: TRBV9; D gene: NA; CDR3 protein: CASSLRQDVNSPLHF; CDR3 DNA: TGTGCCAGCAGCTTAAGACAGGACGTTAATTCACCCCTCCACTTT
J gene: TRBJ2-7; clone size: NA; V gene: TRBV4-1; D gene: NA; CDR3 protein: CASSHNIADPAYEQYF; CDR3 DNA: TGCGCCAGCAGCCACAACATAGCGGACCCAGCCTACGAGCAGTACTTC
J gene: TRBJ1-4; clone size: NA; V gene: TRBV18; D gene: NA; CDR3 protein: CASSPPAVQGYEKLFF; CDR3 DNA: TGTGCCAGCTCACCACCCGCTGTCCAGGGGTATGAAAAACTGTTTTTT
J gene: TRBJ2-2; clone size: NA; V gene: TRBV3-1/TRBV3-2; D gene: TRBD2; CDR3 protein: CASSQGLLSGANTGELFF; CDR3 DNA: TGTGCCAGCAGCCAAGGCCTTCTTAGCGGGGCGAACACCGGGGAGCTGTTTTTT
J gene: TRBJ1-1; clone size: few; V gene: TRBV4-1; D gene: TRBD1; CDR3 protein: CASSPRQGEAEAFF; CDR3 DNA: TGCGCCAGCAGCCCCCGACAGGGGGAAGCTGAAGCTTTCTTT
J gene: TRBJ2-1; clone size: NA; V gene: TRBV2; D gene: TRBD2; CDR3 protein: CASSVGLAAFNEQFF; CDR3 DNA: TGTGCCAGCAGTGTAGGGCTAGCGGCGTTCAATGAGCAGTTCTTC
J gene: TRBJ1-3; clone size: NA; V gene: TRBV27; D gene: TRBD1; CDR3 protein: CASRPQGRGWTNTIYF; CDR3 DNA: TGTGCCAGCAGACCTCAGGGCAGGGGGTGGACAAACACCATATATTTT
J gene: TRBJ2-3; clone size: few; V gene: TRBV3-1/TRBV3-2; D gene: TRBD2; CDR3 protein: CASSPRTSGGGDTQYF; CDR3 DNA: TGTGCCAGCAGCCCCAGGACTAGCGGGGGGGGAGATACGCAGTATTTT
J gene: TRBJ1-2; clone size: NA; V gene: TRBV6-5; D gene: TRBD1; CDR3 protein: CASIVTGTEFYGYTF; CDR3 DNA: TGTGCCAGCATTGTAACCGGGACAGAGTTCTATGGCTACACCTTC
J gene: TRBJ1-2; clone size: once; V gene: TRBV15; D gene: TRBD1; CDR3 protein: CATSTSTAGGGYGYTF; CDR3 DNA: TGTGCCACCAGCACATCCACGGCAGGGGGCGGCTATGGCTACACCTTC
J gene: TRBJ2-7; clone size: NA; V gene: TRBV4-1; D gene: TRBD1; CDR3 protein: CASSQGQPPSYEQYF; CDR3 DNA: TGCGCCAGCAGCCAGGGACAGCCCCCATCCTACGAGCAGTACTTC
J gene: TRBJ2-1; clone size: once; V gene: TRBV28; D gene: NA; CDR3 protein: CASLAGSYNEQFF; CDR3 DNA: TGTGCCAGCCTTGCCGGGTCCTACAATGAGCAGTTCTTC
J gene: TRBJ2-7; clone size: NA; V gene: TRBV5-1; D gene: TRBD1; CDR3 protein: CASSRGQYYEQYF; CDR3 DNA: TGCGCCAGCAGCCGGGGACAGTACTACGAGCAGTACTTC
J gene: TRBJ1-2; clone size: NA; V gene: TRBV19; D gene: NA; CDR3 protein: CASSSFNRDLNYGYTF; CDR3 DNA: TGTGCCAGTAGTTCCTTCAACAGGGACCTTAACTATGGCTACACCTTC
J gene: TRBJ1-3; clone size: NA; V gene: TRBV9; D gene: NA; CDR3 protein: CASSLRQAFSGNTIYF; CDR3 DNA: TGTGCCAGCAGCTTAAGACAGGCCTTCTCTGGAAACACCATATATTTT
J gene: TRBJ2-7; clone size: once; V gene: TRBV5-4; D gene: TRBD1; CDR3 protein: CASSSGQQPYEQYF; CDR3 DNA: TGTGCCAGCAGCTCGGGACAGCAGCCCTACGAGCAGTACTTC
J gene: TRBJ2-1; clone size: NA; V gene: TRBV3-1/TRBV3-2; D gene: NA; CDR3 protein: CASSQDPPGGASYNEQFF; CDR3 DNA: TGTGCCAGCAGCCAAGATCCCCCGGGCGGGGCCTCCTACAATGAGCAGTTCTTC
J gene: TRBJ2-4; clone size: NA; V gene: TRBV29-1; D gene: NA; CDR3 protein: CSVQWLAKNIQYF; CDR3 DNA: TGCAGCGTTCAGTGGCTAGCCAAAAACATTCAGTACTTC
J gene: TRBJ2-5; clone size: NA; V gene: TRBV4-1; D gene: TRBD2; CDR3 protein: CASSPGTSGQETQYF; CDR3 DNA: TGCGCCAGCAGCCCCGGGACTAGCGGACAAGAGACCCAGTACTTC
J gene: TRBJ2-2; clone size: NA; V gene: TRBV7-9; D gene: NA; CDR3 protein: CASSQPGPRAGELFF; CDR3 DNA: TGTGCCAGCAGCCAGCCCGGGCCGCGGGCCGGGGAGCTGTTTTTT
J gene: TRBJ2-1; clone size: NA; V gene: TRBV14; D gene: TRBD2; CDR3 protein: CASSPLAGGPNEQFF; CDR3 DNA: TGTGCCAGCAGCCCCCTAGCGGGAGGGCCTAATGAGCAGTTCTTC
J gene: TRBJ1-1; clone size: once; V gene: TRBV6-6; D gene: TRBD1; CDR3 protein: CASTPGQGSEAFF; CDR3 DNA: TGTGCCAGCACCCCGGGACAGGGCTCTGAAGCTTTCTTT
J gene: TRBJ2-3; clone size: NA; V gene: TRBV11-1; D gene: NA; CDR3 protein: CASSRADTQYF; CDR3 DNA: TGTGCCAGCAGTCGCGCAGATACGCAGTATTTT
J gene: TRBJ2-7; clone size: NA; V gene: TRBV25-1; D gene: TRBD2; CDR3 protein: CATKSGSGAGEQYF; CDR3 DNA: TGTGCCACCAAATCCGGGAGCGGGGCTGGCGAGCAGTACTTC
J gene: TRBJ2-1; clone size: NA; V gene: TRBV5-4; D gene: TRBD2; CDR3 protein: CASSRGLAGVYNEQFF; CDR3 DNA: TGTGCCAGCAGCCGCGGATTAGCGGGAGTTTACAATGAGCAGTTCTTC
J gene: TRBJ2-5; clone size: NA; V gene: TRBV11-2; D gene: NA; CDR3 protein: CASSLLAQRRETQYF; CDR3 DNA: TGTGCCAGCAGCTTATTAGCCCAACGGAGGGAGACCCAGTACTTC
J gene: TRBJ2-7; clone size: many; V gene: TRBV28; D gene: NA; CDR3 protein: CASSLLFEGEQYF; CDR3 DNA: TGTGCCAGCAGCCTCCTATTCGAGGGCGAGCAGTACTTC
J gene: TRBJ2-7; clone size: NA; V gene: TRBV5-4; D gene: TRBD2; CDR3 protein: CASSLVAGSYEQYF; CDR3 DNA: TGTGCCAGCAGCTTGGTAGCGGGGTCCTACGAGCAGTACTTC
J gene: TRBJ1-2; clone size: NA; V gene: TRBV7-9; D gene: TRBD1; CDR3 protein: CASSFEQGASGYTF; CDR3 DNA: TGTGCCAGCAGTTTCGAACAGGGGGCGAGTGGCTACACCTTC
J gene: TRBJ2-5; clone size: NA; V gene: TRBV7-3; D gene: TRBD2; CDR3 protein: CASSSSRTSGRKVETQYF; CDR3 DNA: TGTGCCAGCAGCTCTTCACGGACTAGCGGGAGGAAGGTGGAGACCCAGTACTTC
J gene: TRBJ1-3; clone size: few; V gene: TRBV5-1; D gene: NA; CDR3 protein: CASTYSGAEGNTIYF; CDR3 DNA: TGCGCCAGCACTTATTCTGGGGCGGAAGGCAACACCATATATTTT
J gene: TRBJ1-3; clone size: NA; V gene: TRBV2; D gene: NA; CDR3 protein: CASSLGESYSGNTIYF; CDR3 DNA: TGTGCCAGCAGTCTCGGGGAGTCCTACTCTGGAAACACCATATATTTT
J gene: TRBJ2-3; clone size: NA; V gene: TRBV5-4; D gene: TRBD2; CDR3 protein: CASSPAGLASTDTQYF; CDR3 DNA: TGTGCCAGCAGCCCGGCGGGACTAGCGAGCACAGATACGCAGTATTTT
J gene: TRBJ2-7; clone size: once; V gene: TRBV7-2; D gene: NA; CDR3 protein: CASRGGLADNYEQYF; CDR3 DNA: TGTGCCAGCAGGGGGGGGCTAGCGGATAATTACGAGCAGTACTTC
J gene: TRBJ1-2; clone size: NA; V gene: TRBV9; D gene: TRBD1; CDR3 protein: CASSDGTGRVYGYTF; CDR3 DNA: TGTGCCAGCAGCGATGGGACAGGGAGGGTTTATGGCTACACCTTC
J gene: TRBJ2-1; clone size: NA; V gene: TRBV29-1; D gene: NA; CDR3 protein: CSVVLGGRNNEQFF; CDR3 DNA: TGCAGCGTTGTGTTAGGCGGGCGAAACAATGAGCAGTTCTTC
J gene: TRBJ1-5; clone size: NA; V gene: TRBV18; D gene: NA; CDR3 protein: CASSPGQPSNQPQHF; CDR3 DNA: TGTGCCAGCTCACCAGGGCAGCCTAGCAATCAGCCCCAGCATTTT
J gene: TRBJ2-1; clone size: NA; V gene: TRBV24-1; D gene: NA; CDR3 protein: CATSDLVEQFF; CDR3 DNA: TGTGCCACCAGTGATTTGGTAGAGCAGTTCTTC
J gene: TRBJ2-7; clone size: NA; V gene: TRBV14; D gene: NA; CDR3 protein: CASSQGSTRKYF; CDR3 DNA: TGTGCCAGCAGCCAAGGGAGTACACGGAAGTACTTC
J gene: TRBJ1-1; clone size: NA; V gene: TRBV28; D gene: NA; CDR3 protein: CASGSFEAFF; CDR3 DNA: TGTGCCAGCGGCTCCTTTGAAGCTTTCTTT
J gene: TRBJ2-7; clone size: NA; V gene: TRBV20-1; D gene: NA; CDR3 protein: CSASQAQGGWEQYF; CDR3 DNA: TGCAGTGCTAGTCAGGCCCAGGGGGGATGGGAGCAGTACTTC
J gene: TRBJ1-1; clone size: NA; V gene: TRBV6-5; D gene: TRBD1; CDR3 protein: CASNHRGWEAFF; CDR3 DNA: TGTGCCAGCAACCACAGGGGCTGGGAAGCTTTCTTT
J gene: TRBJ1-1; clone size: NA; V gene: TRBV15; D gene: TRBD1; CDR3 protein: CATRGQQGGEAFF; CDR3 DNA: TGTGCCACCAGGGGCCAACAGGGGGGGGAAGCTTTCTTT
J gene: TRBJ2-7; clone size: NA; V gene: TRBV3-1/TRBV3-2; D gene: TRBD2; CDR3 protein: CASSQGGSGSDEQYF; CDR3 DNA: TGTGCCAGCAGCCAGGGAGGGTCAGGATCGGACGAGCAGTACTTC
J gene: TRBJ1-6; clone size: NA; V gene: TRBV27; D gene: NA; CDR3 protein: CASSFLNRPLHF; CDR3 DNA: TGTGCCAGCAGTTTCCTTAACAGGCCCCTCCACTTT
J gene: TRBJ1-1; clone size: NA; V gene: TRBV3-1/TRBV3-2; D gene: NA; CDR3 protein: CASSHGTEAFF; CDR3 DNA: TGTGCCAGCAGCCATGGGACAGAAGCTTTCTTT
J gene: TRBJ1-4; clone size: NA; V gene: TRBV9; D gene: NA; CDR3 protein: CASSVAAGRGEKLFF; CDR3 DNA: TGTGCCAGCAGCGTAGCCGCCGGGAGAGGGGAAAAACTGTTTTTT
J gene: TRBJ1-3; clone size: NA; V gene: TRBV29-1; D gene: NA; CDR3 protein: CSVSDRAGNTIYF; CDR3 DNA: TGCAGCGTTTCGGACAGAGCTGGAAACACCATATATTTT